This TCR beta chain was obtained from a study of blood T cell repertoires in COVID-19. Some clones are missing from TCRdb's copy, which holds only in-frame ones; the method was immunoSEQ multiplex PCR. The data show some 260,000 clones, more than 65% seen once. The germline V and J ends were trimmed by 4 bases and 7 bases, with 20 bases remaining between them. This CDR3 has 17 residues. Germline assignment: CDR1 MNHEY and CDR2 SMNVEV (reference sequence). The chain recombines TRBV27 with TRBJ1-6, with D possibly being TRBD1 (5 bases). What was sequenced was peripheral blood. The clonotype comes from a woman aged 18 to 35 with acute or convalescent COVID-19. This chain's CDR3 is CASSWGLGGRANSPLHF. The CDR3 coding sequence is TGTGCCAGCAGTTGGGGCCTGGGGGGACGGGCAAATTCACCCCTCCACTTT.